Detailed here is one TCR beta chain. Treatment meaning: around 19 received Ad26.COV2.S at low or high dose, single or two shots; 5 received placebo; per-sample allocation not given. Sample collection was performed on day 63 after the first vaccine or placebo injection. TCRdb's copy holds only in-frame clones and misses some; the assay was immunoSEQ multiplex PCR. The profile shows a few hundred thousand clones, around 82% of them singletons. This specimen comes from a study of Ad26.COV2.S vaccination and SARS-CoV-2 variants. Study-level background: In the COV1001 trial, the donor was in the Ad26.COV2.S arm. In the study, Ad26.COV2.S was injected intramuscularly once, or twice 56 days apart.

The material was peripheral blood, obtained in a trial of Ad26.COV2.S vaccine versus placebo. This TCR was sampled from a person aged 18-60 years who received the Ad26.COV2.S COVID-19 vaccine or a placebo.

CDR3 in amino acids: CASSNQNSGNTIYF. The CDR3 nucleotides read TGTGCCAGCAGCAACCAGAACTCTGGAAACACCATATATTTT. The V call is TRBV7-2, the J call TRBJ1-3; D unresolved. Germline V lookup: CDR1 SGHTA, CDR2 FQGNSA. V was pared by 5 bases and J by 0 bases, with 8 bases between. The CDR3 contains 14 residues.